The 2 T cell receptor beta chains below were found in one sample sequenced in a study of cytomegalovirus exposure and HLA in healthy donors. PCR involved 60 Vbeta and 13 Jbeta primers. Assay used: immunoSEQ multiplex PCR; TCRdb lists only in-frame clones, some missing. The data show around 130,000 clones, 65% to 85% seen once. The sequenced sample consisted of PBMCs. Receptor source: a woman between 40 and 55 years old in good health and CMV-seronegative.

The chain joins TRBV7-9 to TRBJ1-2, with D unresolved. CDR3 length equals 14 residues. The V and J ends lost 3 bases and 0 bases respectively, with 8 bases between them. Germline CDR1 is SEHNR and CDR2 is FQNEAQ (reference sequence). CDR3 sequence: CASSFGQSNYGYTF. The DNA for the CDR3 is TGTGCCAGCAGCTTTGGGCAGTCTAACTATGGCTACACCTTC.

J is TRBJ2-7 and V is TRBV5-6, with 7 bases that match TRBD1. Germline CDR1 SGHDT, CDR2 YYEEEE. V trimming: 2 bases; J trimming: 4 bases; junction bases outside the gene matches: 6. This CDR3 is 14 amino acids long. The DNA for the CDR3 is TGTGCCAGCAGCTTTGAGGGACAGCCGTACGAGCAGTACTTC. Residues: CASSFEGQPYEQYF.